This is a list of T cell receptor beta chains from one sample in a study of CD8 T cells in Susac syndrome. TCRdb re-analysed the immunoSEQ multiplex PCR reads in MiXCR, keeping a single row per CDR3 protein. The table records 140,000 to 150,000 distinct CDR3 sequences, 95% of them present only once. Sequences were obtained from CD4+ T cells from PBMCs. These receptor sequences come from a human donor with Susac syndrome. Each CDR3 is given with its conserved first and last residue. A D gene is named only where the DNA matches it firmly. Only part of the rows carry a size: once, few, many, or a class if the clone is expanded.

j_gene: TRBJ2-5
abundance: once
v_gene: TRBV5-1
d_gene: NA
CDR3aa: CASKRKTQYF
CDR3nt: TGCGCCAGCAAACGGAAGACCCAGTACTTC

j_gene: TRBJ2-3
abundance: NA
v_gene: TRBV3-1
d_gene: NA
CDR3aa: CASSRKGRRSGSTDTQYF
CDR3nt: TGTGCCAGCAGCCGCAAGGGCAGGAGATCAGGTAGCACAGATACGCAGTATTTT

j_gene: TRBJ1-6
abundance: NA
v_gene: TRBV19
d_gene: NA
CDR3aa: CASSTQSYNSPLHF
CDR3nt: TGTGCCAGTAGTACCCAGAGCTATAATTCACCCCTCCACTTT

j_gene: TRBJ2-5
abundance: NA
v_gene: TRBV4-1
d_gene: TRBD2
CDR3aa: CASSSLGLAGSETQYF
CDR3nt: TGCGCCAGCAGCTCACTGGGACTAGCGGGGAGCGAGACCCAGTACTTC

j_gene: TRBJ1-2
abundance: NA
v_gene: TRBV6-5
d_gene: NA
CDR3aa: CASARSWGNYGYTF
CDR3nt: TGTGCCAGCGCAAGATCGTGGGGAAACTATGGCTACACCTTC

j_gene: TRBJ2-6
abundance: NA
v_gene: TRBV9
d_gene: NA
CDR3aa: CASSALAASGANVLTF
CDR3nt: TGTGCCAGCAGCGCCCTCGCAGCCTCTGGGGCCAACGTCCTGACTTTC

j_gene: TRBJ1-4
abundance: NA
v_gene: TRBV29-1
d_gene: NA
CDR3aa: CSVDITGGEKLFF
CDR3nt: TGCAGCGTTGACATCACGGGAGGGGAAAAACTGTTTTTT

j_gene: TRBJ2-7
abundance: NA
v_gene: TRBV24-1
d_gene: TRBD2
CDR3aa: CATSDFPLDGRRYEQYF
CDR3nt: TGTGCCACCAGTGATTTTCCCCTCGACGGGAGGAGATACGAGCAGTACTTC

j_gene: TRBJ1-3
abundance: NA
v_gene: TRBV6-5
d_gene: NA
CDR3aa: CASSYSTASGNTIYF
CDR3nt: TGTGCCAGCAGTTACTCGACAGCCTCTGGAAACACCATATATTTT

j_gene: TRBJ1-2
abundance: NA
v_gene: TRBV9
d_gene: NA
CDR3aa: CASSASLVDGYTF
CDR3nt: TGTGCCAGCAGCGCCTCGCTTGTAGATGGCTACACCTTC

j_gene: TRBJ2-3
abundance: NA
v_gene: TRBV7-3
d_gene: TRBD2
CDR3aa: CASSPGDPGTRGDTQYF
CDR3nt: TGTGCCAGCAGCCCGGGGGACCCCGGGACTAGAGGAGATACGCAGTATTTT

j_gene: TRBJ2-1
abundance: NA
v_gene: TRBV7-6
d_gene: NA
CDR3aa: CASSTFSSNEQFF
CDR3nt: TGTGCCAGCAGCACATTCTCCTCCAATGAGCAGTTCTTC

j_gene: TRBJ2-7
abundance: few
v_gene: TRBV19
d_gene: TRBD1
CDR3aa: CASSPSGTGGYEQYF
CDR3nt: TGTGCCAGTAGCCCCTCCGGGACAGGGGGATACGAGCAGTACTTC

j_gene: TRBJ2-4
abundance: NA
v_gene: TRBV4-2
d_gene: TRBD2
CDR3aa: CASSQHGTSGVQAKNIQYF
CDR3nt: TGTGCCAGCAGCCAACACGGGACTAGCGGGGTACAAGCCAAAAACATTCAGTACTTC

j_gene: TRBJ2-7
abundance: NA
v_gene: TRBV29-1
d_gene: TRBD1
CDR3aa: CSVTTDRSYF
CDR3nt: TGCAGCGTTACCACGGACAGGTCGTACTTC

j_gene: TRBJ2-1
abundance: NA
v_gene: TRBV20-1
d_gene: NA
CDR3aa: CSASTGRDEQFF
CDR3nt: TGCAGTGCTTCGACAGGGAGGGATGAGCAGTTCTTC

j_gene: TRBJ1-1
abundance: NA
v_gene: TRBV6-6
d_gene: NA
CDR3aa: CASSQDPNTEAFF
CDR3nt: TGTGCCAGCAGTCAGGACCCGAACACTGAAGCTTTCTTT

j_gene: TRBJ1-2
abundance: NA
v_gene: TRBV7-9
d_gene: NA
CDR3aa: CASSDRGYTNYGYTF
CDR3nt: TGTGCCAGCAGCGATCGTGGGTATACTAACTATGGCTACACCTTC

j_gene: TRBJ1-1
abundance: few
v_gene: TRBV7-9
d_gene: TRBD1
CDR3aa: CASREGQGNTEAFF
CDR3nt: TGTGCCAGCAGGGAGGGACAGGGGAACACTGAAGCTTTCTTT

j_gene: TRBJ1-4
abundance: NA
v_gene: TRBV12-3/TRBV12-4
d_gene: NA
CDR3aa: CASSLFRSEKLFF
CDR3nt: TGTGCCAGCAGTTTGTTCAGATCCGAAAAACTGTTTTTT

j_gene: TRBJ2-1
abundance: NA
v_gene: TRBV20-1
d_gene: NA
CDR3aa: CSARDGLAPNEQFF
CDR3nt: TGCAGTGCTAGAGACGGGCTAGCGCCCAATGAGCAGTTCTTC

j_gene: TRBJ1-2
abundance: NA
v_gene: TRBV12-3/TRBV12-4
d_gene: NA
CDR3aa: CASTRGAAAGGYTF
CDR3nt: TGTGCCAGCACCCGAGGGGCCGCTGCTGGGGGCTACACCTTC

j_gene: TRBJ1-2
abundance: NA
v_gene: TRBV6-6
d_gene: NA
CDR3aa: CASSHDGNYGYTF
CDR3nt: TGTGCCAGCAGTCACGACGGGAACTATGGCTACACCTTC

j_gene: TRBJ2-5
abundance: NA
v_gene: TRBV23-1
d_gene: NA
CDR3aa: CASSQSAPLLGEETQYF
CDR3nt: TGCGCCAGCAGTCAATCCGCCCCCCTCCTCGGGGAAGAGACCCAGTACTTC

j_gene: TRBJ1-2
abundance: NA
v_gene: TRBV15
d_gene: NA
CDR3aa: CATALQGGSYGYTF
CDR3nt: TGTGCCACTGCTTTGCAGGGTGGGAGCTATGGCTACACCTTC

j_gene: TRBJ1-2
abundance: NA
v_gene: TRBV3-1
d_gene: NA
CDR3aa: CASSQSALDGYTF
CDR3nt: TGTGCCAGCAGCCAATCGGCGCTTGATGGCTACACCTTC

j_gene: TRBJ2-2
abundance: NA
v_gene: TRBV5-1
d_gene: TRBD1
CDR3aa: CASSLGTGNAGELFF
CDR3nt: TGCGCCAGCAGCTTGGGGACAGGGAACGCCGGGGAGCTGTTTTTT

j_gene: TRBJ2-3
abundance: NA
v_gene: TRBV14
d_gene: NA
CDR3aa: CASSLSGADTQYF
CDR3nt: TGTGCCAGCAGCCTTAGTGGGGCTGATACGCAGTATTTT

j_gene: TRBJ2-1
abundance: NA
v_gene: TRBV29-1
d_gene: TRBD2
CDR3aa: CSVRRGGSIDEQFF
CDR3nt: TGCAGCGTTCGAAGGGGCGGGAGTATAGATGAGCAGTTCTTC

j_gene: TRBJ2-5
abundance: once
v_gene: TRBV7-9
d_gene: TRBD1
CDR3aa: CASSQQGAFGETQYF
CDR3nt: TGTGCCAGCAGCCAACAGGGGGCTTTTGGGGAGACCCAGTACTTC

j_gene: TRBJ2-1
abundance: NA
v_gene: TRBV18
d_gene: TRBD2
CDR3aa: CASSQGLADNEQFF
CDR3nt: TGTGCCAGCTCACAAGGACTAGCAGACAATGAGCAGTTCTTC

j_gene: TRBJ1-5
abundance: NA
v_gene: TRBV12-3/TRBV12-4
d_gene: TRBD1
CDR3aa: CASSPTGVGQPQHF
CDR3nt: TGTGCCAGCAGTCCGACAGGGGTAGGTCAGCCCCAGCATTTT

j_gene: TRBJ1-1
abundance: NA
v_gene: TRBV3-1
d_gene: NA
CDR3aa: CASSHSGTKDEAFF
CDR3nt: TGTGCCAGCAGCCATTCCGGGACAAAGGACGAAGCTTTCTTT

j_gene: TRBJ2-1
abundance: NA
v_gene: TRBV12-3/TRBV12-4
d_gene: TRBD1
CDR3aa: CASGDRGYNEQFF
CDR3nt: TGTGCCAGCGGAGACAGGGGATACAATGAGCAGTTCTTC

j_gene: TRBJ2-1
abundance: NA
v_gene: TRBV29-1
d_gene: NA
CDR3aa: CSVASYNEQFF
CDR3nt: TGCAGCGTTGCCTCCTACAATGAGCAGTTCTTC

j_gene: TRBJ2-5
abundance: NA
v_gene: TRBV19
d_gene: NA
CDR3aa: CASSIWGIQETQYF
CDR3nt: TGTGCCAGTAGTATCTGGGGAATTCAAGAGACCCAGTACTTC

j_gene: TRBJ2-4
abundance: once
v_gene: TRBV7-9
d_gene: NA
CDR3aa: CASSLAGYAKNIQYF
CDR3nt: TGTGCCAGCAGCTTAGCAGGGTACGCCAAAAACATTCAGTACTTC

j_gene: TRBJ1-6
abundance: NA
v_gene: TRBV15
d_gene: NA
CDR3aa: CATSRDPENSPLHF
CDR3nt: TGTGCCACCAGCAGAGATCCGGAGAATTCACCCCTCCACTTT

j_gene: TRBJ2-3
abundance: NA
v_gene: TRBV11-2
d_gene: TRBD2
CDR3aa: CASSLAGLDPDTQYF
CDR3nt: TGTGCCAGCAGCTTAGCCGGACTAGATCCAGATACGCAGTATTTT

j_gene: TRBJ2-7
abundance: NA
v_gene: TRBV28
d_gene: TRBD1
CDR3aa: CASSIQGVPLRQYF
CDR3nt: TGTGCCAGCAGTATACAGGGGGTCCCCCTGAGGCAGTACTTC

j_gene: TRBJ1-2
abundance: NA
v_gene: TRBV3-1
d_gene: TRBD1
CDR3aa: CASGQGDSGYTF
CDR3nt: TGTGCCAGCGGGCAGGGGGATTCTGGCTACACCTTC

j_gene: TRBJ2-1
abundance: NA
v_gene: TRBV20-1
d_gene: NA
CDR3aa: CSASWYNEQFF
CDR3nt: TGCAGTGCTAGTTGGTACAATGAGCAGTTCTTC

j_gene: TRBJ2-1
abundance: NA
v_gene: TRBV28
d_gene: TRBD2
CDR3aa: CASSQPGLAGGNEQFF
CDR3nt: TGTGCCAGCAGTCAGCCGGGACTAGCGGGAGGCAATGAGCAGTTCTTC

j_gene: TRBJ2-3
abundance: NA
v_gene: TRBV5-6
d_gene: NA
CDR3aa: CASSLGKDTQYF
CDR3nt: TGTGCCAGCAGCTTGGGGAAAGATACGCAGTATTTT

j_gene: TRBJ2-7
abundance: NA
v_gene: TRBV7-9
d_gene: TRBD2
CDR3aa: CASSHRAGVEEQYF
CDR3nt: TGTGCCAGCAGCCACCGAGCGGGAGTTGAGGAGCAGTACTTC

j_gene: TRBJ2-5
abundance: NA
v_gene: TRBV5-4
d_gene: TRBD2
CDR3aa: CASSLDLAGSRETQYF
CDR3nt: TGTGCCAGCAGCTTGGACCTAGCGGGATCTCGAGAGACCCAGTACTTC

j_gene: TRBJ2-1
abundance: NA
v_gene: TRBV19
d_gene: NA
CDR3aa: CASKSLPSANEQFF
CDR3nt: TGTGCCAGTAAGTCCCTACCTAGCGCCAATGAGCAGTTCTTC

j_gene: TRBJ2-7
abundance: NA
v_gene: TRBV20-1
d_gene: NA
CDR3aa: CSAPGWRSGEQYF
CDR3nt: TGCAGTGCTCCTGGATGGCGGTCTGGAGAGCAGTACTTC

j_gene: TRBJ1-3
abundance: once
v_gene: TRBV4-1
d_gene: NA
CDR3aa: CASSHGTRAKDGNTIYF
CDR3nt: TGCGCCAGCAGCCACGGTACGAGGGCCAAGGATGGAAACACCATATATTTT